This is a list of T cell receptor beta chains from one sample in a study of metastatic and nonmetastatic thyroid tumors. Using MiXCR, TCRdb re-called clones from the PCR reads. This table has about 42,000 clones, around 10% appearing once. The sample consisted of blood. These receptors all come from a male donor with papillary thyroid cancer or a benign thyroid nodule (not recorded which). Some clones in this sample may be carry-over from other donors' samples. Both conserved end residues are part of each CDR3. Each record gives: D gene, V gene, clone size, J gene, CDR3 length, CDR3 protein, CDR3 DNA. The D gene is left open where the match is weak. Clone sizes are given selectively: once, few, many, or a class where the clone is expanded.

.	TRBV3-1	few	TRBJ1-2	14	CASSHLQQNYGYTF	TGTGCCAGCAGCCACCTGCAACAGAACTATGGCTACACCTTC
.	TRBV27	.	TRBJ1-6	15	CASSLSRTANSPLHF	TGTGCCAGCAGTTTATCCCGGACAGCTAATTCACCCCTCCACTTT
.	TRBV19	.	TRBJ2-7	14	CASRASWRFYEQYF	TGTGCCAGTAGGGCCAGCTGGAGATTCTACGAGCAGTACTTC
.	TRBV11-2	many	TRBJ1-2	15	CASSLDYGANYGYTF	TGTGCCAGCAGCTTAGATTACGGCGCGAACTATGGCTACACCTTC
TRBD1	TRBV19	few	TRBJ1-2	13	CATKTGTGVGYTF	TGTGCCACAAAGACCGGGACAGGGGTAGGCTACACCTTC
.	TRBV4-1	many	TRBJ2-1	14	CASSPIGTYNEQFF	TGCGCCAGCAGCCCTATCGGGACGTACAATGAGCAGTTCTTC
TRBD2	TRBV7-2	many	TRBJ2-2	20	CASSLASRLAGGRNTGELFF	TGTGCCAGCAGCTTAGCATCGCGACTAGCGGGAGGAAGGAACACCGGGGAGCTGTTTTTT
TRBD2	TRBV2	many	TRBJ2-1	18	CASSALGGTGGGYNEQFF	TGTGCCAGCAGTGCTCTAGGTGGGACGGGAGGTGGGTACAATGAGCAGTTCTTC
TRBD1	TRBV4-3	.	TRBJ1-1	14	CASSLDRVRSEAFF	TGCGCCAGCAGCCTAGACAGGGTGAGGTCTGAAGCTTTCTTT
.	TRBV7-2	many	TRBJ2-2	14	CASSSARNPGELFF	TGTGCCAGCAGCTCGGCCCGAAACCCCGGGGAGCTGTTTTTT
.	TRBV10-3	.	TRBJ2-1	12	CAISASYNEQFF	TGTGCCATCAGTGCCTCCTACAATGAGCAGTTCTTC
.	TRBV11-2	.	TRBJ2-2	13	CASRILNTGELFF	TGTGCCAGCAGGATATTGAACACCGGGGAGCTGTTTTTT
.	TRBV4-3	many	TRBJ1-6	17	CASSQDRGHSYNSPLHF	TGCGCCAGCAGCCAAGACCGGGGGCACTCCTATAATTCACCCCTCCACTTT
TRBD1	TRBV28	many	TRBJ1-1	14	CASRQGGLNTEAFF	TGTGCCAGCAGGCAGGGGGGGTTGAACACTGAAGCTTTCTTT
TRBD1	TRBV19	.	TRBJ2-7	14	CASSSTGAVGGQYF	TGTGCCAGTAGCTCGACAGGGGCGGTTGGAGGGCAGTACTTC
TRBD2	TRBV3-1	.	TRBJ2-3	16	CASSQVPSGVSDTQYF	TGTGCCAGCAGCCAAGTCCCTAGCGGGGTGTCAGATACGCAGTATTTT
.	TRBV4-1	many	TRBJ2-7	14	CASSHVGRTYEQYF	TGCGCCAGCAGCCATGTTGGGAGGACCTACGAGCAGTACTTC
.	TRBV4-3	many	TRBJ1-2	16	CASSQDRSLLGYGYTF	TGCGCCAGCAGCCAAGATAGGTCCCTTCTCGGCTATGGCTACACCTTC
TRBD1	TRBV10-3	many	TRBJ2-3	15	CAISDRDREPDTQYF	TGTGCCATCAGTGATAGGGACAGGGAGCCAGATACGCAGTATTTT
.	TRBV6-1	.	TRBJ2-2	14	CASSDGTRSGELFF	TGTGCCAGCAGTGACGGGACAAGGTCAGGGGAGCTGTTTTTT
.	TRBV11-1	many	TRBJ2-2	17	CASSPTHGQGLTGELFF	TGTGCCAGCAGCCCTACACACGGACAGGGACTAACCGGGGAGCTGTTTTTT